This T cell receptor (beta chain) originates from a study of blood T cells in healthy people across ages. PCR was performed a second time for roughly 7 to 11 cycles using a sample-barcoded 5' primer and a J-beta primer mix. TCRdb reprocessed the 5' RACE reads via MiXCR and lists one record per CDR3 protein. The sample records about 1.6 million distinct CDR3 sequences, approximately 32% being singletons. The V and J ends lost 2 bases and 10 bases, in that order; junction bases with no gene match: 17. This CDR3 contains 16 residues. Germline-derived CDR1 and CDR2 are DFQATT and SNEGSKA (reference sequence).

Specimen: blood. This TCR was sampled from a woman aged 25 to 39 in good health. The rearrangement uses TRBV20-1 and TRBJ2-1, with 7 bases aligning to TRBD2. The CDR3 is CSARNTGEGFNREQFF. The CDR3 bases are TGCAGTGCTAGAAACACCGGGGAGGGCTTCAATAGGGAGCAGTTCTTC.